A selection of T cell receptor beta chains follows, all from one sample in a study of human versus mouse CDR3 diversity and MHC coevolution. Here immunoSEQ multiplex PCR was the method, and the copy in TCRdb shows in-frame clones only, minus some. The sample carries approximately 81,000 clones, roughly 93% recorded once. The specimen was naive CD4+ T cells from blood. The receptors stem from a person between 30 and 69 years old in good health. Both conserved end residues are part of each CDR3. D genes are given only for firm matches. Some rows mark clone size as missing; the rest say once, few, many or name a class of expanded clone.

j_call: TRBJ1-1
d_call: NA
clone_size: NA
v_call: TRBV7-9
cdr3_nt: TGTGCCAGCACTGCCCAGGGCGCCACTGAAGCTTTCTTT
cdr3_aa: CASTAQGATEAFF

j_call: TRBJ2-3
d_call: TRBD2
clone_size: NA
v_call: TRBV7-6
cdr3_nt: TGTGCCAGCAGCCCACCCGGTCCAGCGGGAGAGCCCGCGGGGCGTACGCAGTATTTT
cdr3_aa: CASSPPGPAGEPAGRTQYF

j_call: TRBJ1-6
d_call: NA
clone_size: NA
v_call: TRBV27
cdr3_nt: TGTGCCAGCAGGGCGGACACCGGATGGGATAATTCACCCCTCCACTTT
cdr3_aa: CASRADTGWDNSPLHF

j_call: TRBJ2-7
d_call: NA
clone_size: NA
v_call: TRBV30
cdr3_nt: TGTGCCTGGACCCCCGTGACTCCAAGAGAGTCCTACGAGCAGTACTTC
cdr3_aa: CAWTPVTPRESYEQYF

j_call: TRBJ2-4
d_call: NA
clone_size: NA
v_call: TRBV19
cdr3_nt: TGTGCCAGTAGTGAGCTAGCCAAAAACATTCAGTACTTC
cdr3_aa: CASSELAKNIQYF

j_call: TRBJ1-2
d_call: TRBD1
clone_size: NA
v_call: TRBV5-8
cdr3_nt: TGTGCCAGCAGCTTGGGTGGGACAGGGGGCGTCTATGGCTACACCTTC
cdr3_aa: CASSLGGTGGVYGYTF

j_call: TRBJ2-3
d_call: NA
clone_size: once
v_call: TRBV6-1
cdr3_nt: TGTGCCAGCAGTCACACAGATACGCAGTATTTT
cdr3_aa: CASSHTDTQYF

j_call: TRBJ2-7
d_call: TRBD1
clone_size: NA
v_call: TRBV5-1
cdr3_nt: TGCGCCAGCAGCGCCGGGACAGGGTTCTACGAGCAGTACTTC
cdr3_aa: CASSAGTGFYEQYF

j_call: TRBJ2-2
d_call: NA
clone_size: NA
v_call: TRBV11-2
cdr3_nt: TGTGCCAGCAGCCCAGGGCCTAACACCGGGGAGCTGTTTTTT
cdr3_aa: CASSPGPNTGELFF

j_call: TRBJ1-2
d_call: NA
clone_size: NA
v_call: TRBV5-4
cdr3_nt: TGTGCCAGCCGCCTCCGGGGGTCTCAAGGCTACACCTTC
cdr3_aa: CASRLRGSQGYTF

j_call: TRBJ2-5
d_call: NA
clone_size: NA
v_call: TRBV28
cdr3_nt: TGTGCCAGCAGTTTATATCGAGGGATTGAGACCCAGTACTTC
cdr3_aa: CASSLYRGIETQYF

j_call: TRBJ2-3
d_call: TRBD2
clone_size: NA
v_call: TRBV7-2
cdr3_nt: TGTGCCAGCAGCTCCCGACGGACTAGCGGGGGGGGTCGATCAGATACGCAGTATTTT
cdr3_aa: CASSSRRTSGGGRSDTQYF

j_call: TRBJ2-1
d_call: TRBD2
clone_size: NA
v_call: TRBV4-3
cdr3_nt: TGCGCCAGCAGCCAAGATGGTGGCGGGGGGGCTGGTGAGCAGTTCTTC
cdr3_aa: CASSQDGGGGAGEQFF

j_call: TRBJ1-1
d_call: NA
clone_size: NA
v_call: TRBV29-1
cdr3_nt: TGCAGCGCCGCCGGAAGGGGGGGAAGGACTGAAGCTTTCTTT
cdr3_aa: CSAAGRGGRTEAFF

j_call: TRBJ2-1
d_call: NA
clone_size: NA
v_call: TRBV4-3
cdr3_nt: TGCGCCAGCAGCCAAGATCGGGGAGCGGCCTCCTACAATGAGCAGTTCTTC
cdr3_aa: CASSQDRGAASYNEQFF

j_call: TRBJ1-1
d_call: TRBD1
clone_size: NA
v_call: TRBV2
cdr3_nt: TGTGCCAGCCGCCCTGGGACAGCGGGCACTGAAGCTTTCTTT
cdr3_aa: CASRPGTAGTEAFF

j_call: TRBJ1-1
d_call: NA
clone_size: NA
v_call: TRBV7-2
cdr3_nt: TGTGCCAGCAGCACCTACAGGTCGATGAACACTGAAGCTTTCTTT
cdr3_aa: CASSTYRSMNTEAFF

j_call: TRBJ1-3
d_call: NA
clone_size: NA
v_call: TRBV18
cdr3_nt: TGTGCCAGCTCACAGCTCCCGGACTCCGGAAACACCATATATTTT
cdr3_aa: CASSQLPDSGNTIYF

j_call: TRBJ1-6
d_call: NA
clone_size: NA
v_call: TRBV6-4
cdr3_nt: TGTGCCAGCAGCCTGACGGGAGAGTCGGGGCCCCTCCACTTT
cdr3_aa: CASSLTGESGPLHF

j_call: TRBJ2-1
d_call: NA
clone_size: NA
v_call: TRBV18
cdr3_nt: TGTGCCAGCTCACCACCGTCCCGGGTAGGAAACAATGAGCAGTTCTTC
cdr3_aa: CASSPPSRVGNNEQFF

j_call: TRBJ1-2
d_call: NA
clone_size: NA
v_call: TRBV6-4
cdr3_nt: TGTGCCAGCAGTCTTGGGCGAGGGCCCTACACCTTC
cdr3_aa: CASSLGRGPYTF

j_call: TRBJ1-5
d_call: NA
clone_size: NA
v_call: TRBV28
cdr3_nt: TGTGCCAGCAGCAGGACAGCAAAGAATCAGCCCCAGCATTTT
cdr3_aa: CASSRTAKNQPQHF

j_call: TRBJ1-4
d_call: TRBD1
clone_size: few
v_call: TRBV18
cdr3_nt: TGTGCCAGCTCACCGGACAGGGGATACGAAAAACTGTTTTTT
cdr3_aa: CASSPDRGYEKLFF

j_call: TRBJ1-5
d_call: NA
clone_size: NA
v_call: TRBV5-8
cdr3_nt: TGTGCCAGCAGCTTGTTTGCAGGCCATCAGCCCCAGCATTTT
cdr3_aa: CASSLFAGHQPQHF

j_call: TRBJ1-2
d_call: TRBD1
clone_size: NA
v_call: TRBV6-1
cdr3_nt: TGTGCCAGCACCTTGACAGGGATGTCAAACTATGGCTACACCTTC
cdr3_aa: CASTLTGMSNYGYTF

j_call: TRBJ1-4
d_call: NA
clone_size: NA
v_call: TRBV9
cdr3_nt: TGTGCCAGCAGTCGCAACGGGAGGTGGAATGAAAAACTGTTTTTT
cdr3_aa: CASSRNGRWNEKLFF

j_call: TRBJ2-4
d_call: NA
clone_size: NA
v_call: TRBV5-1
cdr3_nt: TGCGCCAGCAGCAACACCGGGACACCCGTTCGGAACATTCAGTACTTC
cdr3_aa: CASSNTGTPVRNIQYF

j_call: TRBJ2-5
d_call: NA
clone_size: NA
v_call: TRBV7-3
cdr3_nt: TGTGCCAGCAGCTCCCGACCGGGGAAAGGGGAGACCCAGTACTTC
cdr3_aa: CASSSRPGKGETQYF

j_call: TRBJ2-7
d_call: NA
clone_size: NA
v_call: TRBV7-2
cdr3_nt: TGTGCCAGCAGCCGTGACAGGTCTTCCTACGAGCAGTACTTC
cdr3_aa: CASSRDRSSYEQYF

j_call: TRBJ2-7
d_call: NA
clone_size: NA
v_call: TRBV9
cdr3_nt: TGTGCCAGCAGCGTAGGAGGAGCGGACGTCTCCTACGAGCAGTACTTC
cdr3_aa: CASSVGGADVSYEQYF

j_call: TRBJ1-1
d_call: NA
clone_size: NA
v_call: TRBV7-9
cdr3_nt: TGTGCCAGCAGCCTTTGGGGGCGCCGAGCTTTCTTT
cdr3_aa: CASSLWGRRAFF

j_call: TRBJ2-1
d_call: TRBD2
clone_size: NA
v_call: TRBV9
cdr3_nt: TGTGCCAGCAGCGTAGCCCTGAGCGGGGGAGGTATCAATGAGCAGTTCTTC
cdr3_aa: CASSVALSGGGINEQFF

j_call: TRBJ2-3
d_call: TRBD2
clone_size: NA
v_call: TRBV2
cdr3_nt: TGTGCCAGTTGTAGCGGGACGACAGATACGCAGTATTTT
cdr3_aa: CASCSGTTDTQYF

j_call: TRBJ2-7
d_call: TRBD2
clone_size: NA
v_call: TRBV18
cdr3_nt: TGTGCCAGCTCACCCGGACTAGCGGACCTCTCCTACGAGCAGTACTTC
cdr3_aa: CASSPGLADLSYEQYF

j_call: TRBJ1-3
d_call: NA
clone_size: few
v_call: TRBV2
cdr3_nt: TGTGCCAGCAGTCGAGACAGCTTGGACGGAAACACCATATATTTT
cdr3_aa: CASSRDSLDGNTIYF

j_call: TRBJ1-1
d_call: NA
clone_size: once
v_call: TRBV6-1
cdr3_nt: TGTGCCAGCAGTCCCCACCGAGAGCTGACTGAAGCTTTCTTT
cdr3_aa: CASSPHRELTEAFF

j_call: TRBJ2-7
d_call: NA
clone_size: few
v_call: TRBV7-9
cdr3_nt: TGTGCCAGCAGCTTCTTACGGGGGGCGGGGGAGCAGTACTTC
cdr3_aa: CASSFLRGAGEQYF

j_call: TRBJ1-5
d_call: NA
clone_size: NA
v_call: TRBV10-3
cdr3_nt: TGTGCCATCAGTGAGGCAGGGGCTAGCAATCAGCCCCAGCATTTT
cdr3_aa: CAISEAGASNQPQHF

j_call: TRBJ1-6
d_call: NA
clone_size: NA
v_call: TRBV19
cdr3_nt: TGTGCCAGCCGTCGGGGGTCCTATAATTCACCCCTCCACTTT
cdr3_aa: CASRRGSYNSPLHF